These 12 T cell receptor beta chains share one sample of origin, sequenced in a study of blood T cell repertoires in COVID-19. Here immunoSEQ multiplex PCR was the method, and the copy in TCRdb shows in-frame clones only, minus some. The data show 250,000 to 350,000 clones, with about 88% seen just once and roughly 12% held by the top ten. Specimen: peripheral blood. Receptors were obtained from a woman in her twenties or thirties with COVID-19, enrolled during active disease.

The chain employs TRBV4-2 and TRBJ1-1; D perhaps matches TRBD1 (6 bases). Trimming cost V 4 bases and J 1 base, with 10 bases left between them. The germline V gene encodes CDR1 LGHNA and CDR2 YNFKEQ. This CDR3 is 14 amino acids long. In DNA, the CDR3 is TGTGCCAGCAGCCTGACAGGAGAGAACACTGAAGCTTTCTTT. Encoded protein: CASSLTGENTEAFF.

This clone was counted ten times or more. This specimen includes other DNA sequences encoding the same CDR3. This chain links TRBV6-4 with TRBJ2-2; TRBD2 matches 12 bases. Germline lookup yields CDR1 MRHNA and CDR2 SNTAGT. V lost 2 bases and J lost 5; bases outside the gene matches: 0. The CDR3 has 15 residues. The CDR3, as DNA: TGTGCCAGCAGTGACGGGACTAGCGGGACCGGGGAGCTGTTTTTT. Its protein product is CASSDGTSGTGELFF.

The chain has TRBV11-2 and TRBJ2-5, with D possibly matching TRBD2 (6 bases). This CDR3 has 17 amino acids. With 1 base removed from V and 5 bases from J, the gap between germline ends came to 20 bases. Germline CDR1 is SGHAT and CDR2 is FQNNGV. The CDR3 nucleotides read TGTGCCAGCAGCTTAGGAGTCGGACTACAATACGAGGAGACCCAGTACTTC. This gives the protein CASSLGVGLQYEETQYF.

This sequence joins TRBV11-2 and TRBJ2-5; 7 bases are a match to TRBD1. This CDR3 contains 17 residues. From germline, CDR1 is SGHAT and CDR2 FQNNGV. Germline trimming cut 6 bases from V and 1 base from J; bases unmatched to any gene: 14. The CDR3 loop reads CASSSSPVTGSQETQYF. The CDR3 nucleotides read TGTGCCAGCAGTTCTTCCCCCGTGACAGGGTCCCAAGAGACCCAGTACTTC.

This clone has a handful of counts. The V call is TRBV3-1 (or the pseudogene TRBV3-2), the J call TRBJ1-4, with unresolved D. CDR3 length: 15 residues. Trimming removed 4 bases at V and 5 bases at J, with 14 bases between. CDR1 and CDR2 (germline): LGHDT, YNNKEL (reference sequence). The chain's CDR3 is CASSPGQAGNEKLFF. The CDR3, as DNA: TGTGCCAGCAGCCCCGGCCAGGCGGGGAATGAAAAACTGTTTTTT.

The J gene is TRBJ2-3, the V gene TRBV30, with 7 positions matching TRBD2. V lost 1 base to trimming and J lost 1 base; unmatched junction nucleotides: 8. In germline, CDR1 is GTSNPN, CDR2 SVGIG (reference sequence). This CDR3 has 16 amino acids. In DNA, the CDR3 is TGTGCCTGGAGTGCTGAATCAAGCGGGGGCACAGATACGCAGTATTTT. Protein: CAWSAESSGGTDTQYF. Drawing the rest from reference TRBV30 and TRBJ2-3, the complete variable domain is SQTIHQWPATLVQPVGSPLSLECTVEGTSNPNLYWYRQAAGRGLQLLFYSVGIGQISSEVPQNLSASRPQDRQFILSSKKLLLSDSGFYLCAWSAESSGGTDTQYFGPGTRLTVL.

The gene calls are TRBV5-4 and TRBJ1-1; D is ambiguous. Germline V gives CDR1 SGHNT, CDR2 YYREEE (reference sequence). The CDR3 sequence is 19 residues long. V shed 0 bases and J shed 1 base, with 22 bases lying between them. CDR3 amino acids: CASSLAGSMIVRPNTEAFF. The CDR3 bases are TGTGCCAGCAGCTTGGCGGGGAGTATGATTGTTCGGCCGAACACTGAAGCTTTCTTT.

V usage is TRBV19 and J usage is TRBJ2-3; 10 bases line up with TRBD1. CDR3 length equals 15 residues. CDR1 is LNHDA and CDR2 is SQIVND in the germline V gene (reference sequence). The V and J ends lost 4 bases and 4 bases, in that order; junction bases with no gene match: 5. The CDR3 loop is CASSTRQGAADTQYF. The CDR3 DNA follows: TGTGCCAGTAGTACCCGACAGGGGGCGGCAGATACGCAGTATTTT.

This chain connects TRBV11-2 to TRBJ2-5, with no clear D. CDR1 and CDR2 (germline): SGHAT, FQNNGV. V was trimmed by 6 bases and J by 4 bases, leaving 9 bases between them. This CDR3 has 12 amino acids. CDR3 sequence (DNA): TGTGCCAGCAGGAGGCCTCGAGAGACCCAGTACTTC. It encodes CASRRPRETQYF.

The V call is TRBV5-5, the J call TRBJ2-1; 9 bases align to TRBD1. CDR1 is SGHKS, CDR2 YYEKEE, per germline (reference sequence). This CDR3 spans 14 amino acids. V shed 5 bases and J 6 bases; nucleotides not matched to a gene: 6. In DNA, the CDR3 is TGTGCCAGCAGTTCCGGGACAGGGCCCAATGAGCAGTTCTTC. This encodes CASSSGTGPNEQFF.

The chain couples TRBV5-4 to TRBJ2-1, with 7 bases matching TRBD2. The CDR3 runs to 15 residues. The germline CDR1 and CDR2 sequences are SGHNT and YYREEE (reference sequence). V was clipped by 0 bases and J by 4 bases; unmatched bases: 4. The DNA of the CDR3 is TGTGCCAGCAGCTTGGGGGCGGGAGAGTACAATGAGCAGTTCTTC. It encodes CASSLGAGEYNEQFF.

This clone came up once. This chain connects TRBV27 to TRBJ2-5; no clear D. CDR3 size: 14 residues. With 0 bases removed from V and 3 bases from J, the gap between germline ends came to 8 bases. Germline CDR1 reads MNHEY; CDR2 reads SMNVEV (reference sequence). The CDR3 reads CASSLSAGKETQYF. As DNA, the CDR3 is TGTGCCAGCAGTTTATCTGCAGGAAAAGAGACCCAGTACTTC.